The 14 T cell receptor beta chains listed next were all sequenced from one sample in a study of T cells in Graves' hyperthyroidism and ophthalmopathy. The TCR beta CDR3 regions underwent amplification using RNA transcripts as the source. The TCR CDR3 first-round RT-PCR relied on the HTBI primer set. TCRdb called the multiplex PCR reads again in MiXCR, with one record for every CDR3 protein. Of around 690,000 distinct CDR3 sequences listed, less than 25% are singletons. Specimen: blood. These receptor sequences come from a man aged 30 to 39 with Graves' ophthalmopathy.

In its sample, this clonotype was seen a few times. The CDR3 loop is CASSFNTGRSGLAGERYNEQFF. The CDR3 DNA sequence: TGTGCCAGCAGTTTCAACACGGGCCGCTCGGGACTAGCGGGAGAAAGGTACAATGAGCAGTTCTTC. The chain links TRBV28 to TRBJ2-1; 14 bases are a match to TRBD2. In germline, CDR1 is MDHEN, CDR2 SYDVKM. The CDR3 contains 22 residues. V lost 3 bases, J lost 4 bases, and 20 bases stayed unmatched.

The rearrangement uses TRBV7-2 and TRBJ2-1, with TRBD2 matching over 9 bases. CDR3 length equals 15 residues. The junction had 4 bases not matched to a gene; V was cut back by 1 base and J by 6 bases. The germline gives CDR1 SGHTA, CDR2 FQGNSA. The CDR3 nucleotides read TGTGCCAGCAGCTTAGGCCCGGGACTAGCCAATGAGCAGTTCTTC. This translates into CASSLGPGLANEQFF.

This clonotype was detected ten times or more. The chain recombines TRBV28 with TRBJ2-3; 7 nucleotides align to TRBD2. The CDR3 loop spans 14 amino acids. Germline V CDR1 and CDR2: MDHEN, SYDVKM. Trimming removed 7 bases from V and 2 bases from J; junction bases left unmatched: 6. The CDR3 here is CASKTSLYTDTQYF. In nucleotides, the CDR3 is TGTGCCAGCAAGACTAGCCTATACACAGATACGCAGTATTTT.

A few counts support this clonotype. The chain employs TRBV7-2 and TRBJ2-7; TRBD1 is a possible D gene (5 bases). This CDR3 is 15 amino acids long. The germline V and J ends were trimmed by 4 bases and 3 bases, with 16 bases remaining between them. Looked up from germline, CDR1 is SGHTA and CDR2 is FQGNSA. The DNA of the CDR3 is TGTGCCAGCAGCTCCGGTTCCAGGGTATTCTACGAGCAGTACTTC. Translating gives CASSSGSRVFYEQYF.

This clonotype was seen at least ten times. J is TRBJ2-7 and V is TRBV28, with unresolved D. Germline V lookup: CDR1 MDHEN, CDR2 SYDVKM. The CDR3 length is 15 residues. The V gene lost 6 bases and the J gene lost 2 bases, with 17 bases spanning the gap. Here the CDR3 DNA reads TGTGCCAGCAGCGAGATTAGGACGCCTCCCTACGAGCAGTACTTC. Translated, it gives CASSEIRTPPYEQYF.

This clonotype turned up a few times. The CDR3 DNA follows: TGTGCCAGTGCAGGCCCCTCCTACGAGCAGTACTTC. Its translation is CASAGPSYEQYF. The J gene is TRBJ2-7, the V gene TRBV6-1; D not certain. V was clipped by 9 bases and J by 0 bases, with 9 bases between them. Germline lookup yields CDR1 MNHNS and CDR2 SASEGT. The CDR3 length is 12 residues.

This clonotype turned up a few times. The rearrangement links TRBV30 to TRBJ2-7; 15 bases are shared with TRBD2. V was clipped by 0 bases and J by 6 bases; unmatched bases: 15. This CDR3 comprises 19 residues. Germline lookup yields CDR1 GTSNPN and CDR2 SVGIG (reference sequence). The CDR3 DNA follows: TGTGCCTGGAGTGTACCAGGTTCGGGACTAGCGGGAGGAGCGAGCGAGCAGTACTTC. It codes for CAWSVPGSGLAGGASEQYF.

The CDR3 sequence: CASSLDGQGATNEKLFF. The CDR3, as DNA: TGCGCCAGCAGCTTGGATGGACAGGGGGCGACTAATGAAAAACTGTTTTTT. This rearrangement joins TRBV5-1 to TRBJ1-4, with 11 bases identical to TRBD1. This CDR3 has 17 amino acids. CDR1 is SGHRS, CDR2 YFSETQ, per germline. The trim removed 0 bases at V and 2 bases at J, leaving 3 bases unmatched.

This clonotype came up a few times. The V and J genes are TRBV28 and TRBJ1-5, with D possibly being TRBD1 (6 bases). Germline CDR1 and CDR2: MDHEN and SYDVKM. CDR3 length equals 16 residues. V lost 8 bases, J lost 3 bases, and 20 bases lay in between. The CDR3 is CASDSPDSFYNQPQHF. CDR3 nucleotides: TGTGCCAGCGACTCCCCGGACAGTTTTTACAATCAGCCCCAGCATTTT. The variable domain in full, with the rest retrieved from reference TRBV28 and TRBJ1-5, is DVKVTQSSRYLVKRTGEKVFLECVQDMDHENMFWYRQDPGLGLRLIYFSYDVKMKEKGDIPEGYSVSREKKERFSLILESASTNQTSMYLCASDSPDSFYNQPQHFGDGTRLSIL.

This clonotype was counted ten times or more. The chain employs TRBV24-1 and TRBJ2-3; 8 bases agree with TRBD2. This CDR3 region has 16 residues. The J segment lost 2 bases and the V segment lost 3 bases, leaving 6 bases of the junction unmatched. Germline CDR1 KGHDR, CDR2 SFDVKD. CDR3 sequence: CATSDLSGEFTDTQYF. The CDR3 DNA reads as TGTGCCACCAGTGATCTTAGCGGGGAGTTCACAGATACGCAGTATTTT.

This clonotype came up a few times. V and J are TRBV18 and TRBJ1-4; TRBD1 might be the D (5 bases). Between the trimmed V and J ends, which lost 3 bases and 9 bases, there was a span of 17 bases. Germline assignment: CDR1 KGHSH and CDR2 LQKENI. This CDR3 is 15 amino acids long. The CDR3 loop reads CASSPAGTYDQKLFF. CDR3 coding DNA: TGTGCCAGCTCACCGGCCGGGACTTACGACCAAAAACTGTTTTTT.

CDR3 amino acids: CASNKDKIYEQYF. Here the CDR3 DNA reads TGTGCCAGCAATAAGGACAAGATCTACGAGCAGTACTTC. The chain is built from TRBV2 and TRBJ2-7; D possibly corresponds to TRBD1 (5 bases). Per the germline V gene, CDR1 is SNHLY and CDR2 is FYNNEI. Trimming removed 7 bases at V and 3 bases at J, with 13 bases between. This CDR3 has 13 residues. Full variable domain (missing parts from reference TRBV2 and TRBJ2-7): EPEVTQTPSHQVTQMGQEVILRCVPISNHLYFYWYRQILGQKVEFLVSFYNNEISEKSEIFDDQFSVERPDGSNFTLKIRSTKLEDSAMYFCASNKDKIYEQYFGPGTRLTVT.

This chain links TRBV13 with TRBJ2-2; the D is unclear. The CDR3 is 13 residues long. Trimming cost V 5 bases and J 5 bases, with 9 bases left between them. The germline V gene encodes CDR1 PRHDT and CDR2 FYEKMQ (reference sequence). CDR3 sequence: CASSPGWTGELFF. The CDR3 DNA is TGTGCCAGCAGCCCCGGATGGACCGGGGAGCTGTTTTTT.

This clonotype was picked up a small number of times. This chain links TRBV7-9 with TRBJ2-2, with 12 bases aligning to TRBD2. There are 18 residues in the CDR3. Germline CDR1 SEHNR, CDR2 FQNEAQ (reference sequence). The V segment lost 5 bases and the J segment 7 bases; nucleotides outside the gene matches: 14. CDR3 protein: CASSRGLAGRAENGELFF. DNA for the CDR3: TGTGCCAGCAGCCGCGGACTAGCGGGAAGGGCAGAGAACGGGGAGCTGTTTTTT.